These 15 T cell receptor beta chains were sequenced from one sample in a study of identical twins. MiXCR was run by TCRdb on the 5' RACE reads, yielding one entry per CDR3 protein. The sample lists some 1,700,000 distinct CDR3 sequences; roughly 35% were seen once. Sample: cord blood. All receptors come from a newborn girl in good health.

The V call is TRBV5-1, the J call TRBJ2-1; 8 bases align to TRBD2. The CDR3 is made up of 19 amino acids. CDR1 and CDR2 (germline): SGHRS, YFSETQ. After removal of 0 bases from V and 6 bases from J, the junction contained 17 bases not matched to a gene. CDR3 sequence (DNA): TGCGCCAGCAGCTTGGTATCTCATTCCCCAAGCGGGAGTCCCAATGAGCAGTTCTTC. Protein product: CASSLVSHSPSGSPNEQFF. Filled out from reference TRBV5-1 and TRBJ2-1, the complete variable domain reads KAGVTQTPRYLIKTRGQQVTLSCSPISGHRSVSWYQQTPGQGLQFLFEYFSETQRNKGNFPGRFSGRQFSNSRSEMNVSTLELGDSALYLCASSLVSHSPSGSPNEQFFGPGTRLTVL.

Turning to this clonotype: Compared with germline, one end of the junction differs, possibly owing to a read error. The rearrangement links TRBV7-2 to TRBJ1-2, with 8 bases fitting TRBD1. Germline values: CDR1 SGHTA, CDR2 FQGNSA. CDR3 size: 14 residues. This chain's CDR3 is CASSLGQGSYDYTF. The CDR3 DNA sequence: TGTGCCAGCAGCTTAGGACAGGGGAGCTATGACTACACCTTC. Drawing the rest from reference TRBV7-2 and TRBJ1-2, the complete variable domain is GAGVSQSPSNKVTEKGKDVELRCDPISGHTALYWYRQSLGQGLEFLIYFQGNSAPDKSGLPSDRFSAERTGGSVSTLTIQRTQQEDSAVYLCASSLGQGSYDYTFGSGTRLTVV.

The CDR3 loop is CSAGTSGGEQFF. As DNA, the CDR3 is TGCAGTGCCGGGACTAGCGGGGGAGAGCAGTTCTTC. The V call is TRBV20-1, the J call TRBJ2-1; 14 bases agree with TRBD2. Germline V lookup: CDR1 DFQATT, CDR2 SNEGSKA (reference sequence). The trim removed 6 bases at V and 10 bases at J, leaving 2 bases unmatched. The CDR3 is 12 amino acids.

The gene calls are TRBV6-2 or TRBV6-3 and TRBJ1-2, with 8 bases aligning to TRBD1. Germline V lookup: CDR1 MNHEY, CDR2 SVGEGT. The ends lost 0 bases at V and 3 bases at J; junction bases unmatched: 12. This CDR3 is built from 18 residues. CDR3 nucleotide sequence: TGTGCCAGCAGTTACTCGCCCAGTGTCCAGGGGGCTGACTATGGCTACACCTTC. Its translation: CASSYSPSVQGADYGYTF.

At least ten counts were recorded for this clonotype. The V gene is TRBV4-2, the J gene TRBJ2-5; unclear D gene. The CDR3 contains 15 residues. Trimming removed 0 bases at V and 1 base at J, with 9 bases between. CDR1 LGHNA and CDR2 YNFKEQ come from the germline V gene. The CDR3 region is CASSQDRGSQETQYF. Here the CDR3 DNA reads TGTGCCAGCAGCCAAGATCGTGGTTCCCAAGAGACCCAGTACTTC.

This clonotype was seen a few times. CDR3: CASSLPRSNQPQHF. The CDR3 nucleotides read TGTGCCAGCAGTTTGCCCAGGAGCAATCAGCCCCAGCATTTT. The rearrangement joins TRBV28 to TRBJ1-5, with unresolved D. The germline V and J ends were trimmed by 3 bases and 1 base, with 7 bases remaining between them. This CDR3 has 14 amino acids. The germline gives CDR1 MDHEN, CDR2 SYDVKM. The full variable domain, with the rest looked up from reference TRBV28 and TRBJ1-5, is DVKVTQSSRYLVKRTGEKVFLECVQDMDHENMFWYRQDPGLGLRLIYFSYDVKMKEKGDIPEGYSVSREKKERFSLILESASTNQTSMYLCASSLPRSNQPQHFGDGTRLSIL.

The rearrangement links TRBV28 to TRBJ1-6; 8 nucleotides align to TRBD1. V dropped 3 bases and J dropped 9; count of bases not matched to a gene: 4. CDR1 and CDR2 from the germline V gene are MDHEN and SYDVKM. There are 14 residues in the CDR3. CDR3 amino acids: CASSFPGGFSPLHF. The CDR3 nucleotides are TGTGCCAGCAGTTTCCCAGGGGGCTTTTCACCCCTCCACTTT.

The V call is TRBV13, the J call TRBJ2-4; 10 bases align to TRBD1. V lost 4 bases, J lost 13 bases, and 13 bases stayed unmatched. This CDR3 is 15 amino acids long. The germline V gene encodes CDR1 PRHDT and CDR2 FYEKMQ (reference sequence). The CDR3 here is CASSSRDRGNYKQYF. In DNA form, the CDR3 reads TGTGCCAGCAGCTCCCGGGACAGGGGCAACTACAAGCAGTACTTC.

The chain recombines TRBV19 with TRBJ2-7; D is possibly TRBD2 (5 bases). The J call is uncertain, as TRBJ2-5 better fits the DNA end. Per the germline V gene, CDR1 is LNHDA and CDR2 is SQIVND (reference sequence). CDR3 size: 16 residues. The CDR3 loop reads CASSDPRRGGQETQYF. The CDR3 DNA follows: TGTGCCAGTAGTGATCCGAGAAGAGGAGGACAAGAGACCCAGTACTTC.

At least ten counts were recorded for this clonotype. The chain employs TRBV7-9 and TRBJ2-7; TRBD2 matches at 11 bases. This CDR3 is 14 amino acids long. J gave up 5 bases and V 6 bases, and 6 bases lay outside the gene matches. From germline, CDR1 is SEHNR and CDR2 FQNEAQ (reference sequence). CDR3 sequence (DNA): TGTGCCAGCAGTTCGACTAGCGGGAAGGACGAGCAGTACTTC. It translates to CASSSTSGKDEQYF.

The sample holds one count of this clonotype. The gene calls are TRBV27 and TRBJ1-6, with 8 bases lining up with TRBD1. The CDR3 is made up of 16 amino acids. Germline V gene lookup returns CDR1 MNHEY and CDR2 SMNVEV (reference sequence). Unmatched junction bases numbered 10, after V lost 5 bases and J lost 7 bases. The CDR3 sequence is CASSAQGALGNSPLHF. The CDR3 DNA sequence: TGTGCCAGCAGTGCCCAGGGGGCGCTGGGGAATTCACCCCTCCACTTT.

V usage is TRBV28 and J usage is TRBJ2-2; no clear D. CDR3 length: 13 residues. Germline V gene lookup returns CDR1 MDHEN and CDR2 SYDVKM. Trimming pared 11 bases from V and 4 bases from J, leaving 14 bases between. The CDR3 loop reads CAGKRPGTGELFF. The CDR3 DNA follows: TGTGCCGGCAAGCGACCCGGCACCGGGGAGCTGTTTTTT. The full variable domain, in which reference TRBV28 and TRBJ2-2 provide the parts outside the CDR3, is DVKVTQSSRYLVKRTGEKVFLECVQDMDHENMFWYRQDPGLGLRLIYFSYDVKMKEKGDIPEGYSVSREKKERFSLILESASTNQTSMYLCAGKRPGTGELFFGEGSRLTVL.

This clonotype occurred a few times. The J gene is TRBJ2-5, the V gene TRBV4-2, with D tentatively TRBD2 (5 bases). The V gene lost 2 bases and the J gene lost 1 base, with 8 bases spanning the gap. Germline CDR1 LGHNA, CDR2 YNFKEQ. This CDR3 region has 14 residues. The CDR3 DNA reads TGTGCCAGCAGCCAAAGAGGGCGCCAAGAGACCCAGTACTTC. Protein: CASSQRGRQETQYF.

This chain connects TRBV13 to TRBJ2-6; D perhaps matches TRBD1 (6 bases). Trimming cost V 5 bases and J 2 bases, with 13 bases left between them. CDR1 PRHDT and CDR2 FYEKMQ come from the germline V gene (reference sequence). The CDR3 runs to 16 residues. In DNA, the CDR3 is TGTGCCAGCAGCCAAGAACAGGGAGCTGGGGCCAACGTCCTGACTTTC. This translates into CASSQEQGAGANVLTF.

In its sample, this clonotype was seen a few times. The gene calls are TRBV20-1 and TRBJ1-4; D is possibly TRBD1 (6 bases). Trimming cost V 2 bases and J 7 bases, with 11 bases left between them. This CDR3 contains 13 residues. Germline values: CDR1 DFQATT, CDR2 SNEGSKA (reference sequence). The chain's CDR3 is CSARRQGTEKLFF. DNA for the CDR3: TGCAGTGCTAGACGGCAGGGGACTGAAAAACTGTTTTTT.